Below are 8 T cell receptor beta chains sequenced from a single sample in a study of blood T cell repertoires in COVID-19. TCRdb keeps only in-frame clones here, not all; method: immunoSEQ multiplex PCR. The sample carries 140,000 to 150,000 clones, around three quarters recorded once. Sample: peripheral blood. The receptors here all came from a man aged 45-65 years with acute or convalescent COVID-19.

The chain is built from TRBV5-1 and TRBJ1-4, with D perhaps matching TRBD1 (6 bases). The V and J ends lost 1 base and 5 bases respectively, with 12 bases between them. Germline V gene data show CDR1 as SGHRS and CDR2 as YFSETQ. The CDR3 is 15 amino acids. This CDR3 reads CASSLSTGFNEKLFF. The CDR3 DNA is TGCGCCAGCAGCTTGTCGACAGGCTTCAATGAAAAACTGTTTTTT.

The chain has TRBV4-1 and TRBJ1-5; no reliable D call. V shed 6 bases and J shed 0 bases, with 15 bases lying between them. CDR1 and CDR2 (germline): MGHRA, YSYEKL. The length of the CDR3 is 16 residues. The CDR3 sequence: CASSAEGRGSNQPQHF. The DNA of the CDR3 is TGCGCCAGCAGTGCAGAAGGCCGGGGTAGCAATCAGCCCCAGCATTTT.

This clone was observed once. The chain is built from TRBV12-3 or TRBV12-4 and TRBJ1-1; perhaps TRBD1 as D (5 bases). The V end was cut by 5 bases, the J end by 2 bases, with 9 bases between. CDR3 length: 13 residues. The CDR3 loop is CASSRGTNTEAFF. The CDR3 DNA reads TGTGCCAGCAGTCGAGGGACTAACACTGAAGCTTTCTTT.

V gene TRBV18 combines with J gene TRBJ1-1, with D unresolved. Germline-derived CDR1 and CDR2 are KGHSH and LQKENI. The CDR3 sequence is 14 residues long. Trimming took 3 bases from V and 6 from J, leaving 14 bases between them. CDR3 nucleotides: TGTGCCAGCTCACCCTCTCGGCTGGCGGCTGAAGCTTTCTTT. Amino acids: CASSPSRLAAEAFF.

CDR3: CAWSTGSNQPQHF. The CDR3 bases are TGTGCCTGGAGCACCGGGAGCAATCAGCCCCAGCATTTT. The chain recombines TRBV30 with TRBJ1-5; no firm D call. This CDR3 has 13 amino acids. V was cut by 3 bases and J by 1 base, with 7 bases left in between. Germline V lookup: CDR1 GTSNPN, CDR2 SVGIG (reference sequence).

J is TRBJ2-7 and V is TRBV6-5, with 7 bases aligning to TRBD2. The CDR3 is 13 amino acids. V lost 7 bases, J lost 2 bases, and 5 bases stayed unmatched. Germline CDR1 and CDR2: MNHEY and SVGAGI. The CDR3 DNA reads as TGTGCCAGCAAGGCGGGGGTCACCTACGAGCAGTACTTC. Its protein product is CASKAGVTYEQYF.

The chain is built from TRBV7-2 and TRBJ2-2, with no clear D. Germline V gene lookup returns CDR1 SGHTA and CDR2 FQGNSA. Trimming cost V 4 bases and J 1 base, with 10 bases left between them. This CDR3 has 15 amino acids. CDR3 protein: CASSWSSGNTGELFF. In nucleotides, the CDR3 is TGTGCCAGCAGCTGGAGCAGTGGGAACACCGGGGAGCTGTTTTTT.

This chain connects TRBV6-5 to TRBJ2-2, with D tentatively TRBD1 (6 bases). Germline CDR1 is MNHEY and CDR2 is SVGAGI. Between the trimmed V and J ends, which lost 8 bases and 5 bases, there was a span of 9 bases. The CDR3 totals 12 residues. The CDR3 sequence is CASLGATGELFF. CDR3 nucleotides: TGTGCCAGCTTGGGGGCAACCGGGGAGCTGTTTTTT.